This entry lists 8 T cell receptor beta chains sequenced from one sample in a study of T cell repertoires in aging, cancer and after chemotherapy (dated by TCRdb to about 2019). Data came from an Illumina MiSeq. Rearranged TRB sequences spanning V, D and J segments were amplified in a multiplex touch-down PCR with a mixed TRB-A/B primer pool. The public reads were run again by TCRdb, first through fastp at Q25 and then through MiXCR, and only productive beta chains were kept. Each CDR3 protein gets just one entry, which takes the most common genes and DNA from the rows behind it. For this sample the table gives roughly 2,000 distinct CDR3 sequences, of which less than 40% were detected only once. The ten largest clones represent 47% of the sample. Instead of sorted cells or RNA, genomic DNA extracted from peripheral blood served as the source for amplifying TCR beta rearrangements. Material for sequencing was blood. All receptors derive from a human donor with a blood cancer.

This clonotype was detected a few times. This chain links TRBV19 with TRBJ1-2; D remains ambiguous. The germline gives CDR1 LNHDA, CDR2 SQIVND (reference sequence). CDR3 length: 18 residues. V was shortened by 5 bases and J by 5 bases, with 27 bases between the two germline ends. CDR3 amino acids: CASSRDRDRSPGRYGYTF. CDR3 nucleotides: TGTGCCAGTAGTCGGGATCGAGACCGGAGCCCCGGGAGGTATGGCTACACCTTC.

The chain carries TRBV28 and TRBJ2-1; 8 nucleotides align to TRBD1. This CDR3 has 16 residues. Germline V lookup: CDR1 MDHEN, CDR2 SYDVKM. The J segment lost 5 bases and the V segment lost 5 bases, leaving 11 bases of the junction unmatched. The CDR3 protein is CASSPDRGNTNNEQFF. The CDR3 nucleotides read TGTGCCAGCAGTCCTGACAGGGGCAATACTAACAATGAGCAGTTCTTC.

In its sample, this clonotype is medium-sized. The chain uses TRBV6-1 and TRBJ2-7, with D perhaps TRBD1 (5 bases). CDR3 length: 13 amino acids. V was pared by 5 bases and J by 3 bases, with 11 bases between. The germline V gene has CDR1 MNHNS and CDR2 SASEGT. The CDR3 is CASSWTPNYEQYV. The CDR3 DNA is TGTGCCAGCAGTTGGACACCTAACTACGAGCAGTACGTC.

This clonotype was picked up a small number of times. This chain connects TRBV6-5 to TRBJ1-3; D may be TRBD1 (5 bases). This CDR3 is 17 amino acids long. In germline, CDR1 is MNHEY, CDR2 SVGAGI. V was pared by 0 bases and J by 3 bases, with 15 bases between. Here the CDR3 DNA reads TGTGCCAGCAGTTACTCGAGGGGTGAAGGAGTTGGAAACACCATATATTTT. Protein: CASSYSRGEGVGNTIYF.

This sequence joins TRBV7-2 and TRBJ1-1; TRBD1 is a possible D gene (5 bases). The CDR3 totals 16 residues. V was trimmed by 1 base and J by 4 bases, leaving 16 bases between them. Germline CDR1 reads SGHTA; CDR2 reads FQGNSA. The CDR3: CASSLVVGTSSTEAFF. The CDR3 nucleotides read TGTGCCAGCAGCTTAGTCGTCGGGACGTCGAGCACTGAAGCTTTCTTT.

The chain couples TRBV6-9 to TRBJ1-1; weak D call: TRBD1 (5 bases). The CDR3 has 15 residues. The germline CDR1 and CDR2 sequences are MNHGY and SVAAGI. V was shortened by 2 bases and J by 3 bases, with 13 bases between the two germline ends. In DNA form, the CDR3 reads TGTGCCAGCAGTTATCGGTACAGGATTTACACTGAAGCTTTCTTT. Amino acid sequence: CASSYRYRIYTEAFF.

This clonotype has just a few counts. CDR3 amino acids: CASSNLGTGKGNTIYF. In DNA form, the CDR3 reads TGTGCCAGCAGCAACCTCGGGACAGGGAAGGGAAACACCATATATTTT. This chain connects TRBV27 to TRBJ1-3; 9 bases fit TRBD1. Germline V gene sequence: CDR1 MNHEY, CDR2 SMNVEV (reference sequence). CDR3 size: 16 residues. V lost 6 bases and J lost 4; bases outside the gene matches: 10.

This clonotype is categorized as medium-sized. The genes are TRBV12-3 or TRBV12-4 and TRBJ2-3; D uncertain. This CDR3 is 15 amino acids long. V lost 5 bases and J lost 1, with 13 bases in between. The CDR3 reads CASSPGQPGTDTQYF. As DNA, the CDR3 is TGTGCCAGCAGTCCGGGCCAACCGGGCACAGATACGCAGTATTTT.